The rows below give T cell receptor beta chains drawn from one sample of a study of OX40 agonist ivuxolimab in advanced cancers. Here immunoSEQ multiplex PCR was the method, and the copy in TCRdb shows in-frame clones only, minus some. The sample has roughly 50,000 clones, around nine tenths seen once. This specimen consisted of CD4+ or CD8+ T cells sorted from blood, obtained in a trial of the OX40 agonist ivuxolimab. These receptors all stem from an adult with an advanced solid tumor such as melanoma, head and neck, liver or kidney cancer. Each CDR3 is given with its conserved first and last residue. The D gene is left open where the match is weak. The size field is filled for only some rows; it gives once, few, many or a size class.

v_gene: TRBV7-9
len: 14
d_gene: NA
abundance: NA
j_gene: TRBJ1-1
CDR3aa: CASSLAQGGTEAFF
CDR3nt: TGTGCCAGCAGCTTAGCACAGGGTGGTACTGAAGCTTTCTTT

v_gene: TRBV11-2
len: 11
d_gene: NA
abundance: NA
j_gene: TRBJ1-1
CDR3aa: CASSLGVEAFF
CDR3nt: TGTGCCAGCAGCTTAGGGGTTGAGGCTTTCTTT

v_gene: TRBV11-2
len: 12
d_gene: NA
abundance: few
j_gene: TRBJ1-2
CDR3aa: CASSYKDYGYTF
CDR3nt: TGTGCCAGCAGCTATAAAGACTATGGCTACACCTTC

v_gene: TRBV7-3
len: 15
d_gene: TRBD2
abundance: NA
j_gene: TRBJ2-1
CDR3aa: CASSPTSGGANEQFF
CDR3nt: TGTGCCAGCAGCCCCACTAGCGGGGGGGCCAATGAGCAGTTCTTC

v_gene: TRBV6-9
len: 14
d_gene: NA
abundance: NA
j_gene: TRBJ1-2
CDR3aa: CASSYSNTLNGYTF
CDR3nt: TGTGCCAGCAGTTACTCGAACACTCTGAATGGCTACACCTTC

v_gene: TRBV4-3
len: 14
d_gene: TRBD1
abundance: NA
j_gene: TRBJ1-4
CDR3aa: CASSPDRGNEKLFF
CDR3nt: TGCGCCAGCAGCCCGGACAGGGGAAATGAAAAACTGTTTTTT

v_gene: TRBV5-1
len: 13
d_gene: NA
abundance: NA
j_gene: TRBJ2-5
CDR3aa: CASSFGQWETQYF
CDR3nt: TGCGCCAGCAGCTTCGGACAGTGGGAGACCCAGTACTTC

v_gene: TRBV7-6
len: 15
d_gene: NA
abundance: few
j_gene: TRBJ1-3
CDR3aa: CASSRATGSGNTIYF
CDR3nt: TGTGCCAGCAGCCGAGCCACAGGCTCTGGAAACACCATATATTTT

v_gene: TRBV25-1
len: 14
d_gene: NA
abundance: NA
j_gene: TRBJ1-3
CDR3aa: CASSEGSSGNTIYF
CDR3nt: TGTGCCAGCAGTGAGGGCAGCTCTGGAAACACCATATATTTT

v_gene: TRBV7-3
len: 14
d_gene: TRBD2
abundance: NA
j_gene: TRBJ2-1
CDR3aa: CASSRGLAGNEQFF
CDR3nt: TGTGCCAGCAGCCGGGGACTAGCGGGCAATGAGCAGTTCTTC

v_gene: TRBV27
len: 17
d_gene: TRBD1
abundance: NA
j_gene: TRBJ2-7
CDR3aa: CASSLETPGGSYYEQYF
CDR3nt: TGTGCCAGCAGTTTAGAGACCCCAGGGGGAAGTTATTACGAGCAGTACTTC

v_gene: TRBV6-6
len: 16
d_gene: NA
abundance: NA
j_gene: TRBJ1-2
CDR3aa: CASSSGRGTEAQGYTF
CDR3nt: TGTGCCAGCAGTTCGGGACGGGGTACGGAGGCGCAGGGCTACACCTTC

v_gene: TRBV18
len: 12
d_gene: NA
abundance: NA
j_gene: TRBJ1-1
CDR3aa: CAIRGEYTEAFF
CDR3nt: TGTGCCATCCGAGGCGAATATACTGAAGCTTTCTTT

v_gene: TRBV7-7
len: 18
d_gene: TRBD1
abundance: NA
j_gene: TRBJ2-2
CDR3aa: CASSLASSDRVDTGELFF
CDR3nt: TGTGCCAGCAGCTTAGCTTCCTCGGACAGGGTGGACACCGGGGAGCTGTTTTTT

v_gene: TRBV4-3
len: 15
d_gene: NA
abundance: NA
j_gene: TRBJ1-1
CDR3aa: CASSQVQEVNTEAFF
CDR3nt: TGCGCCAGCAGCCAGGTACAGGAAGTGAACACTGAAGCTTTCTTT

v_gene: TRBV4-1
len: 13
d_gene: NA
abundance: NA
j_gene: TRBJ1-2
CDR3aa: CASSQAGGYGYTF
CDR3nt: TGCGCCAGCAGCCAAGCCGGGGGATATGGCTACACCTTC

v_gene: TRBV5-4
len: 12
d_gene: NA
abundance: few
j_gene: TRBJ1-1
CDR3aa: CASSYGGAEAFF
CDR3nt: TGTGCCAGCAGCTATGGGGGAGCTGAAGCTTTCTTT

v_gene: TRBV19
len: 14
d_gene: NA
abundance: few
j_gene: TRBJ1-1
CDR3aa: CASQKTGQNTEAFF
CDR3nt: TGTGCCAGTCAAAAAACGGGACAGAACACTGAAGCTTTCTTT

v_gene: TRBV29-1
len: 11
d_gene: NA
abundance: NA
j_gene: TRBJ1-2
CDR3aa: CSAILTLGYTF
CDR3nt: TGCAGCGCCATACTAACTCTAGGCTACACCTTC

v_gene: TRBV19
len: 13
d_gene: NA
abundance: NA
j_gene: TRBJ2-2
CDR3aa: CASSPQGPKELFF
CDR3nt: TGTGCCAGTAGTCCCCAGGGGCCTAAGGAGCTGTTTTTT

v_gene: TRBV7-2
len: 14
d_gene: NA
abundance: NA
j_gene: TRBJ1-3
CDR3aa: CASSWGSSGNTIYF
CDR3nt: TGTGCCAGCAGCTGGGGCAGCTCTGGAAACACCATATATTTT

v_gene: TRBV27
len: 14
d_gene: NA
abundance: NA
j_gene: TRBJ2-7
CDR3aa: CASALGVLSYEQYF
CDR3nt: TGTGCCAGCGCGCTGGGGGTCCTCTCCTACGAGCAGTACTTC

v_gene: TRBV9
len: 17
d_gene: TRBD2
abundance: few
j_gene: TRBJ2-3
CDR3aa: CASSATSRSASTDTQYF
CDR3nt: TGTGCCAGCAGCGCGACTAGCAGATCAGCTAGCACAGATACGCAGTATTTT

v_gene: TRBV4-3
len: 15
d_gene: NA
abundance: NA
j_gene: TRBJ1-2
CDR3aa: CASSQDPAGGYGYTF
CDR3nt: TGCGCCAGCAGCCAAGATCCAGCCGGGGGCTATGGCTACACCTTC

v_gene: TRBV4-3
len: 15
d_gene: TRBD1
abundance: NA
j_gene: TRBJ1-1
CDR3aa: CASSQEGQGRAEAFF
CDR3nt: TGCGCCAGCAGCCAAGAAGGACAGGGGCGGGCTGAAGCTTTCTTT

v_gene: TRBV9
len: 16
d_gene: NA
abundance: once
j_gene: TRBJ1-4
CDR3aa: CASSPHGGGPNEKLFF
CDR3nt: TGTGCCAGCAGCCCGCACGGGGGGGGACCTAATGAAAAACTGTTTTTT

v_gene: TRBV18
len: 22
d_gene: NA
abundance: NA
j_gene: TRBJ2-2
CDR3aa: CASSLLLGPLRSQGPNTGELFF
CDR3nt: TGTGCCAGCTCACTCCTCCTGGGCCCTCTCCGTTCACAGGGTCCGAACACCGGGGAGCTGTTTTTT

v_gene: TRBV5-4
len: 13
d_gene: NA
abundance: NA
j_gene: TRBJ2-7
CDR3aa: CASSYGNRGEQYF
CDR3nt: TGTGCCAGCAGCTACGGGAATAGGGGCGAGCAGTACTTC

v_gene: TRBV19
len: 14
d_gene: TRBD1
abundance: NA
j_gene: TRBJ2-2
CDR3aa: CASSQTGPTGELFF
CDR3nt: TGTGCCAGTTCCCAGACAGGGCCCACCGGGGAGCTGTTTTTT

v_gene: TRBV27
len: 16
d_gene: TRBD1
abundance: NA
j_gene: TRBJ1-2
CDR3aa: CASSSPRDRDVYGYTF
CDR3nt: TGTGCCAGCAGTTCGCCCCGGGACAGGGATGTCTATGGCTACACCTTC

v_gene: TRBV27
len: 14
d_gene: TRBD1
abundance: NA
j_gene: TRBJ1-4
CDR3aa: CASSKTGPNEKLFF
CDR3nt: TGTGCCAGCAGCAAGACAGGGCCTAATGAAAAACTGTTTTTT

v_gene: TRBV2
len: 18
d_gene: TRBD1
abundance: NA
j_gene: TRBJ1-3
CDR3aa: CASSEEEGQLGLGNTIYF
CDR3nt: TGTGCCAGCAGTGAAGAGGAGGGACAGCTCGGGCTAGGAAACACCATATATTTT

v_gene: TRBV7-8
len: 15
d_gene: TRBD1
abundance: large
j_gene: TRBJ2-1
CDR3aa: CASSLGTGANNEQFF
CDR3nt: TGTGCCAGCAGCTTAGGTACAGGGGCTAACAATGAGCAGTTCTTC

v_gene: TRBV19
len: 16
d_gene: NA
abundance: NA
j_gene: TRBJ1-1
CDR3aa: CASSSTNVLTGTEAFF
CDR3nt: TGTGCCAGTAGTTCCACCAACGTCTTGACGGGGACTGAAGCTTTCTTT

v_gene: TRBV7-2
len: 15
d_gene: NA
abundance: NA
j_gene: TRBJ1-3
CDR3aa: CASSFFHLSGNTIYF
CDR3nt: TGTGCCAGCAGCTTTTTCCACCTCTCTGGAAACACCATATATTTT

v_gene: TRBV6-5
len: 15
d_gene: TRBD1
abundance: NA
j_gene: TRBJ1-5
CDR3aa: CASSYSGQGNQPQHF
CDR3nt: TGTGCCAGCAGTTACTCGGGACAGGGCAATCAGCCCCAGCATTTT

v_gene: TRBV4-3
len: 16
d_gene: TRBD2
abundance: once
j_gene: TRBJ2-7
CDR3aa: CASSQEPSGSSYEQYF
CDR3nt: TGCGCCAGCAGCCAAGAGCCCAGCGGGAGCTCCTACGAGCAGTACTTC

v_gene: TRBV6-5
len: 14
d_gene: NA
abundance: NA
j_gene: TRBJ2-7
CDR3aa: CASSYGSGAYEQYF
CDR3nt: TGTGCCAGCAGTTACGGGTCGGGGGCCTACGAGCAGTACTTC

v_gene: TRBV15
len: 15
d_gene: TRBD2
abundance: once
j_gene: TRBJ2-3
CDR3aa: CATSRRTSGSDTQYF
CDR3nt: TGTGCCACCAGCCGAAGGACTAGCGGGTCAGATACGCAGTATTTT

v_gene: TRBV15
len: 15
d_gene: TRBD1
abundance: NA
j_gene: TRBJ1-1
CDR3aa: CATRTRDRVGTEAFF
CDR3nt: TGTGCCACCAGGACCCGGGACAGGGTCGGCACTGAAGCTTTCTTT

v_gene: TRBV9
len: 11
d_gene: NA
abundance: NA
j_gene: TRBJ2-7
CDR3aa: CASSAGVEQYF
CDR3nt: TGTGCCAGCAGCGCCGGTGTAGAGCAGTACTTC

v_gene: TRBV7-9
len: 15
d_gene: TRBD1
abundance: NA
j_gene: TRBJ1-4
CDR3aa: CASSPPGTGAEKLFF
CDR3nt: TGTGCCAGCAGCCCCCCTGGGACAGGGGCTGAAAAACTGTTTTTT

v_gene: TRBV9
len: 16
d_gene: TRBD1
abundance: few
j_gene: TRBJ1-1
CDR3aa: CASSQTYGQGVTEAFF
CDR3nt: TGTGCCAGCAGCCAGACATATGGACAGGGGGTTACTGAAGCTTTCTTT

v_gene: TRBV6-5
len: 15
d_gene: TRBD1
abundance: NA
j_gene: TRBJ2-1
CDR3aa: CASSWGQSAYNEQFF
CDR3nt: TGTGCCAGCAGCTGGGGACAGAGCGCCTACAATGAGCAGTTCTTC

v_gene: TRBV29-1
len: 13
d_gene: NA
abundance: NA
j_gene: TRBJ2-7
CDR3aa: CSVGDSSFYEQYF
CDR3nt: TGCAGCGTTGGAGACAGTTCCTTCTACGAGCAGTACTTC

v_gene: TRBV15
len: 12
d_gene: NA
abundance: NA
j_gene: TRBJ1-1
CDR3aa: CATRGLNTEAFF
CDR3nt: TGTGCCACCCGGGGATTGAACACTGAAGCTTTCTTT

v_gene: TRBV19
len: 13
d_gene: NA
abundance: few
j_gene: TRBJ2-6
CDR3aa: CASSPDAANVLTF
CDR3nt: TGTGCCAGTAGCCCGGACGCCGCTAACGTCCTGACTTTC

v_gene: TRBV27
len: 13
d_gene: TRBD2
abundance: NA
j_gene: TRBJ2-7
CDR3aa: CASSSTGGVEQYF
CDR3nt: TGTGCCAGCAGTTCGACCGGGGGGGTCGAGCAGTACTTC

v_gene: TRBV6-4
len: 12
d_gene: NA
abundance: NA
j_gene: TRBJ2-1
CDR3aa: CASNPGTDEQFF
CDR3nt: TGTGCCAGCAATCCCGGGACGGATGAGCAGTTCTTC

v_gene: TRBV12-5
len: 13
d_gene: NA
abundance: few
j_gene: TRBJ1-1
CDR3aa: CASGLGGLSEAFF
CDR3nt: TGTGCTAGTGGTTTGGGAGGGTTATCTGAAGCTTTCTTT

v_gene: TRBV27
len: 14
d_gene: NA
abundance: NA
j_gene: TRBJ2-7
CDR3aa: CASSFADSSYEQYF
CDR3nt: TGTGCCAGCAGTTTTGCGGATTCCTCCTACGAGCAGTACTTC

v_gene: TRBV5-1
len: 13
d_gene: NA
abundance: NA
j_gene: TRBJ1-1
CDR3aa: CASSLAGNTEAFF
CDR3nt: TGCGCCAGCAGCTTGGCTGGGAACACTGAAGCTTTCTTT

v_gene: TRBV27
len: 13
d_gene: NA
abundance: once
j_gene: TRBJ2-1
CDR3aa: CASSNRNYNEQFF
CDR3nt: TGTGCCAGCAGTAACAGAAACTACAATGAGCAGTTCTTC

v_gene: TRBV5-5
len: 16
d_gene: TRBD1
abundance: NA
j_gene: TRBJ2-2
CDR3aa: CASSPDRAANTGELFF
CDR3nt: TGTGCCAGCAGCCCGGACAGGGCGGCGAACACCGGGGAGCTGTTTTTT